This paragraph covers one T cell receptor beta chain sequence. A single count supports this clone. Its antigen target is currently unknown. No clone much larger than this one lies a single base away; base qualities are absent. A FACSAria II was used to sort memory CD4+ T cells, defined as single viable CD3+CD4+CD8-CD45RO+ cells. CMV serostatus was determined using a Roche Elecsys assay that detects serum IgG against CMV pp150, pp28, p38 and p52. Once the samples were thawed, total CD4+ T cells were enriched through positive selection using CD4 magnetic microbeads. Samples originated from another study that specifically interrogated the CD4+ T cell memory repertoire. Peripheral blood mononuclear cells were isolated and cryopreserved following standard operating procedures; serum was stored at -80 °C. The staining used CD3-PerCP (BW264/56), CD4-APC (RPA-T4), CD45RO-PE (UCHT1) and CD8-Pacific Orange (3B5) antibodies, and Sytox blue was used to exclude non-viable cells.

The sample belongs to a study of memory CD4+ T cells and cytomegalovirus serostatus (dated by TCRdb to about 2019). At the level of the whole study: The cohort included some 35 healthy adults from Belgium, of whom 9 were CMV seropositive and approximately 25 were CMV seronegative. CD4+ memory TCRbeta repertoires of a Belgian cohort with known cytomegalovirus serostatus were sequenced in order to replicate a published TCR-based CMV serostatus classifier. On the study overall, not on this receptor specifically: Of 164 previously reported CMV-associated TCRbeta sequences, around 67 appeared in the CD4+ memory repertoires, each in one to five individuals. The original-framework classifier achieved a median bootstrapped AUC of about 0.95 with a 95% CI of 0.76-1.00 on the Belgian cohort. For predicting CMV serostatus, the median bootstrapped AUC was roughly 0.96 using the original framework and around 0.9 using a US-trained random forest. Unlike the original study, which covered naive and memory CD4+ and CD8+ populations, the Belgian study sequenced only CD4+CD45RO+ memory cells. The results were read as suggesting that the CMV-associated TCR signature is, for the most part, present in the CD4+ memory repertoire.

Genomic DNA was extracted from sorted cells with the Quick-DNA Microprep Kit. Amplification of TCRbeta DNA was done with the immunoSEQ hsTCRbeta kit, following the protocol from the manufacturer. An Illumina MiSeq instrument was used to sequence the TCRbeta libraries. Regarding the original processing steps: After out-of-frame sequences were removed, 2 million to 2.5 million distinct TCRbeta sequences remained, averaging approximately 68,000 per individual. Each individual was scored according to the count of 164 previously reported CMV-associated TCRbeta sequences and the total productive distinct TCRbeta count. A beta-binomial model was reimplemented in Python, and scikit-learn random forests with default parameters were trained on US cohort data. Classifier performance on the Belgian cohort was summarized as median AUC with percentile confidence intervals over 10,000 bootstrap iterations. TCRdb re-hosts the immuneACCESS table, in-frame sequences only. Its copies lack some clones; in the studies checked, an unresolved V gene accounts for under half of them, and the cause for the rest is not known. V, J and clone size are those of that table, while D and trimming were read from the DNA. Within this sample are 64,000 or so clones, with roughly three quarters of them counted one time only. The top ten hold 0.7% to 0.9% of the sample.

From the cysteine through the phenylalanine, the CDR3 covers 14 amino acids. Only the CDR3 portion is preserved as DNA: 42 bases, with reading frame beginning at the first base. V and J are trimmed by 9 bases and 1 base, and the gene matches miss 8 bases of the junction. The germline V gene (reference sequence) gives CDR1 as MNHEY and CDR2 as SMNVEV. The sample was memory CD4+ T cells from blood. The V and J genes are TRBV27 and TRBJ1-1; 7 bases in the junction line up with TRBD1. The sequence was collected from an adult in good health and CMV-seronegative. The CDR3 in this case is CASSGRGSNTEAFF. DNA sequence: TGTGCCAGTTCAGGCAGGGGGTCGAACACTGAAGCTTTCTTT.